The clone carrying this TCR beta chain was observed many times. Antigen: not known. TCRdb re-derived calls from the reads in MiXCR, one entry per CDR3 protein. The data hold around 120,000 distinct CDR3 sequences, with roughly 9% observed a single time. This record belongs to a study of T cell repertoires in cytomegalovirus infection. Broader study findings: Clonotype analysis showed dominance of the ex vivo response by HLA-C-restricted CMV-specific TCR beta clonotypes.

The V gene lost 3 bases and the J gene lost 1 base, with 3 bases spanning the gap. The germline CDR1 and CDR2 sequences are GTSNPN and SVGIG (reference sequence). The length of the CDR3 is 11 residues. The TCR sequence derives from a human donor in good health (CMV status not recorded). Some clones in this sample may be carry-over from other donors' samples. The sequenced sample was PBMCs. The rearrangement links TRBV30 to TRBJ2-5; D not certain. DNA for the CDR3: TGTGCCTGGAGGATCCAAGAGACCCAGTACTTC. The encoded protein is CAWRIQETQYF.